This TCR beta chain emerged from a study of human T cells and chemical hapten exposure. The J segment lost 3 bases and the V segment lost 2 bases, leaving 6 bases of the junction unmatched. Germline-derived CDR1 and CDR2 are SEHNR and FQNEAQ (reference sequence). This CDR3 has 17 residues. From whole blood left unfractionated, total RNA was extracted. TCRdb used MiXCR to reprocess the 5' RACE reads, holding one entry per CDR3 protein. The table includes 110,000 or so distinct CDR3 sequences, around a fifth detected once. This TCR derives from a human donor in good health. The V gene is TRBV7-9, the J gene TRBJ2-1; 11 nucleotides match TRBD2. CDR3: CASSLQASGRIYNEQFF. The DNA for the CDR3 is TGTGCCAGCAGCTTACAGGCTAGCGGGAGGATCTACAATGAGCAGTTCTTC. Full variable domain (missing parts from reference TRBV7-9 and TRBJ2-1): DTGVSQNPRHKITKRGQNVTFRCDPISEHNRLYWYRQTLGQGPEFLTYFQNEAQLEKSRLLSDRFSAERPKGSFSTLEIQRTEQGDSAMYLCASSLQASGRIYNEQFFGPGTRLTVL.